This entry lists 10 T cell receptor beta chains sequenced from one sample in a study of blood T cell repertoires in COVID-19 (dated by TCRdb to 2019 to 2021). Library preparation was by the immunoSEQ multiplex PCR assay. TCRdb re-hosts the immuneACCESS table, in-frame sequences only. Its copies lack some clones; in the studies checked, an unresolved V gene accounts for under half of them, and the cause for the rest is not known. Counted in this sample were about 110,000 clones; around 89% of them appeared once. The ten most abundant clones make up approximately 31% of the sample. Sequenced: peripheral blood. These TCRs come from an elderly woman with acute or convalescent COVID-19.

The chain has TRBV28 and TRBJ2-7, with D perhaps matching TRBD1 (6 bases). The germline V gene has CDR1 MDHEN and CDR2 SYDVKM. There are 13 residues in the CDR3. Trimming left V 5 bases short and J 3 bases short, with 11 bases between. In nucleotides, the CDR3 is TGTGCCAGCAGTGACTCAGGGGTCTACGAGCAGTACTTC. Translated: CASSDSGVYEQYF.

This clone is a singleton in its sample. The rearrangement uses TRBV7-6 and TRBJ2-1; weak D call: TRBD1 (5 bases). Trimming removed 7 bases at V and 4 bases at J, with 8 bases between. Germline assignment: CDR1 SGHVS and CDR2 FNYEAQ. The CDR3 has 12 amino acids. CDR3 region: CASTQGYNEQFF. The CDR3 nucleotides are TGTGCCAGCACCCAGGGTTACAATGAGCAGTTCTTC.

This rearrangement joins TRBV7-6 to TRBJ2-3, with TRBD1 matching 8 bases. The CDR3 sequence is 15 residues long. Germline values: CDR1 SGHVS, CDR2 FNYEAQ. The V gene end was trimmed by 2 bases and the J gene end by 3 bases; junction bases not matched to a gene: 4. The CDR3 DNA sequence: TGTGCCAGCAGCTTACGGAACAGGGGGACAGATACGCAGTATTTT. Translated: CASSLRNRGTDTQYF.

This clone was seen only once. The gene calls are TRBV19 and TRBJ2-5; D call uncertain. The CDR3 loop spans 17 amino acids. V was clipped by 5 bases and J by 7 bases, with 26 bases between them. Germline V gene lookup returns CDR1 LNHDA and CDR2 SQIVND (reference sequence). CDR3 amino acids: CASSDPKTAARLGTQYF. Written as DNA, the CDR3 is TGTGCCAGTAGTGACCCTAAGACCGCTGCCAGACTCGGGACCCAGTACTTC.

V is TRBV21-1 and J is TRBJ2-5; TRBD2, the table's D call, lacks a check against the DNA. TRBV21-1 is a pseudogene locus. The CDR3 length is 17 residues. This CDR3 is CASSKGCGGRKQETQYF. The DNA of the CDR3 is TGTGCCAGCAGCAAAGGTTGCGGGGGGAGGAAGCAAGAGACCCAGTACTTC.

The V and J genes are TRBV7-2 and TRBJ2-2; 7 positions agree with TRBD1. Germline V gene sequence: CDR1 SGHTA, CDR2 FQGNSA. The CDR3 is made up of 15 amino acids. V shed 3 bases, J shed 7 bases, and the junction held 8 bases outside the gene matches. The CDR3, as DNA: TGTGCCAGCAGCTTTAGGCAGGGGGTGGTCGGGGAGCTGTTTTTT. Amino acids: CASSFRQGVVGELFF.

This clone was found a few times. This sequence joins TRBV19 and TRBJ1-4; D not resolved. The V and J ends lost 3 bases and 7 bases respectively, with 15 bases between them. From germline, CDR1 is LNHDA and CDR2 SQIVND (reference sequence). The CDR3 extends over 15 amino acids. The CDR3 DNA sequence: TGTGCCAGTAGTATTCTGAGTGGACGGGGTGAAAAACTGTTTTTT. Residues: CASSILSGRGEKLFF.

The chain recombines TRBV3-1 (or the pseudogene TRBV3-2) with TRBJ2-5, with 13 bases aligning to TRBD2. V gave up 2 bases and J gave up 5 bases; unmatched junction bases: 2. Germline-derived CDR1 and CDR2 are LGHDT and YNNKEL (reference sequence). CDR3 size: 15 residues. CDR3 nucleotides: TGTGCCAGCAGCCAAACTAGCGGGGGGGCGGAGACCCAGTACTTC. It codes for CASSQTSGGAETQYF.

V and J are TRBV6-6 and TRBJ1-6; 9 bases align to TRBD1. The CDR3 contains 15 residues. Per germline, CDR1 MNHNY and CDR2 SVGAGI (reference sequence). Trimming cost V 0 bases and J 12 bases; bases outside gene matches: 6. DNA of the CDR3: TGTGCCAGCAGTTACTCGCTGGGACAGGGTGGACCCCTCCACTTT. This translates into CASSYSLGQGGPLHF.

V and J are TRBV11-2 and TRBJ2-5; 8 bases line up with TRBD2. CDR1 SGHAT and CDR2 FQNNGV come from the germline V gene. Germline trimming cut 1 base from V and 3 bases from J; bases unmatched to any gene: 13. This CDR3 is built from 18 residues. The CDR3 region has the DNA TGTGCCAGCAGCTTAGGCAGGGTAGCGGGGCCCCTGAAAGAGACCCAGTACTTC. Encoded protein: CASSLGRVAGPLKETQYF.